This T cell receptor beta chain comes out of a study of cytomegalovirus exposure and HLA in healthy donors. Study results and caveats: The authors judged a highly shared variant cluster likely a sequencing artifact. In a later analysis, at a false discovery rate of 0.05, 15,000 to 20,000 TCR beta sequences were associated with HLA alleles. TCR beta V- and J-gene trimming was later associated with a missense DCLRE1C variant. The authors later found TCR association rates varying by HLA locus, with DRB1 most and HLA-C fewest.

Amplification used 60 Vbeta primers and 13 Jbeta primers. Generated by immunoSEQ multiplex PCR, the TCRdb table keeps only in-frame clones and is missing some. Of under 110,000 clones listed, more than 70% were seen once; the top ten hold about 3.8%. Germline V gene sequence: CDR1 GTSNPN, CDR2 SVGIG (reference sequence). The CDR3 contains 14 residues. V shed 5 bases, J shed 6 bases, and the junction held 13 bases outside the gene matches. Worth noting for this clone: Antigen specificity is unknown.

The chain employs TRBV30 and TRBJ2-7, with 7 bases lining up with TRBD2. Specimen: PBMCs. This TCR came from a young man in good health and CMV-seronegative. The CDR3 sequence: CAWGRVQGWGEQYF. In DNA form, the CDR3 reads TGTGCCTGGGGGAGGGTCCAGGGCTGGGGCGAGCAGTACTTC.